This passage covers 14 T cell receptor beta chains from one sample sequenced in a study of blood T cell repertoires in COVID-19. Clones were sequenced by immunoSEQ multiplex PCR, and TCRdb holds only the in-frame ones, with some missing. This sample has some 22,000 clones; about nine tenths occur once, and the top ten carry about 25%. The sequenced sample was peripheral blood. These receptors came from a human donor with active COVID-19. The donor label of this sample is uncertain.

The genes are TRBV7-8 and TRBJ2-7; D not resolved. Looked up from germline, CDR1 is SGHVS and CDR2 is FQNEAQ. CDR3 length: 15 amino acids. The V end lost 1 base, the J end lost 0 bases, and 10 bases lay between the germline ends. Written as DNA, the CDR3 is TGTGCCAGCAGCTTAGTCAGTGGCAACTCCTACGAGCAGTACTTC. As protein: CASSLVSGNSYEQYF.

This chain uses TRBV19 with TRBJ2-1; 8 bases are shared with TRBD2. The CDR3 extends over 15 amino acids. Unmatched junction bases numbered 14, after V lost 7 bases and J lost 9 bases. Looked up from germline, CDR1 is LNHDA and CDR2 is SQIVND (reference sequence). The CDR3 region is CASTPVSGSRGEQFF. The CDR3, as DNA: TGTGCCAGTACCCCAGTCAGCGGGAGTCGGGGTGAGCAGTTCTTC.

This rearrangement joins TRBV4-1 to TRBJ1-2, with 7 bases lining up with TRBD1. V dropped 1 base and J dropped 2; count of bases not matched to a gene: 4. CDR1 is MGHRA, CDR2 YSYEKL, per germline. This CDR3 has 15 residues. CDR3 coding DNA: TGCGCCAGCAGCCAAGTCCAGACAGGGAACTATGGCTACACCTTC. Its protein product is CASSQVQTGNYGYTF.

This clone was detected a few times. The chain is built from TRBV19 and TRBJ2-5, with D possibly TRBD2 on 5 matching bases. V lost 3 bases and J lost 5, with 7 bases in between. This CDR3 contains 12 residues. Germline V CDR1 and CDR2: LNHDA, SQIVND (reference sequence). CDR3 DNA: TGTGCCAGTAGTATGACGGGGGAGACCCAGTACTTC. Protein product: CASSMTGETQYF. The whole variable domain, remainder taken from reference TRBV19 and TRBJ2-5, is DGGITQSPKYLFRKEGQNVTLSCEQNLNHDAMYWYRQDPGQGLRLIYYSQIVNDFQKGDIAEGYSVSREKKESFPLTVTSAQKNPTAFYLCASSMTGETQYFGPGTRLLVL.

The table lists this clone with a few counts. The chain links TRBV9 to TRBJ1-2; the match to TRBD1 covers 8 bases. CDR1 and CDR2 (germline): SGDLS, YYNGEE. The V and J ends lost 6 bases and 4 bases, in that order; junction bases with no gene match: 5. CDR3 length equals 13 residues. In DNA form, the CDR3 reads TGTGCCAGCACCAGGGGGCGCACCTATGGCTACACCTTC. It translates to CASTRGRTYGYTF.

The chain is built from TRBV4-1 and TRBJ1-3; D not certain. V lost 4 bases, J lost 1 base, and 14 bases lay in between. The CDR3 has 16 residues. Germline V CDR1 and CDR2: MGHRA, YSYEKL. The CDR3 bases are TGCGCCAGCAGCCTAATACAGTCTCAATCTGGAAACACCATATATTTT. Its translation: CASSLIQSQSGNTIYF.

This clone has a handful of counts. The chain employs TRBV4-2 and TRBJ2-3, with 12 bases lining up with TRBD2. The germline V gene has CDR1 LGHNA and CDR2 YNFKEQ. The CDR3 loop spans 19 amino acids. V lost 3 bases, J lost 4 bases, and 14 bases stayed unmatched. This CDR3 is CASSQGEWLAGGRPDTQYF. The CDR3 nucleotides read TGTGCCAGCAGCCAGGGGGAATGGCTAGCGGGGGGGCGACCAGATACGCAGTATTTT.

The V and J genes are TRBV6-1 and TRBJ2-3, with 8 bases lining up with TRBD2. CDR1 is MNHNS and CDR2 is SASEGT in the germline V gene. V was clipped by 3 bases and J by 1 base; unmatched bases: 3. CDR3 length: 15 residues. The DNA for the CDR3 is TGTGCCAGCAGTGACGGGACTAGACGCACAGATACGCAGTATTTT. Its protein is CASSDGTRRTDTQYF.

This CDR3 is CASSGRQGAAGELFF. The DNA for the CDR3 is TGTGCCAGCAGCGGGAGGCAGGGGGCAGCCGGGGAGCTGTTTTTT. The chain carries TRBV9 and TRBJ2-2; 8 bases are shared with TRBD1. CDR3 size: 15 residues. Trimming at V came to 3 bases and at J to 6 bases, leaving 7 bases not matched to a gene. Germline V gene data show CDR1 as SGDLS and CDR2 as YYNGEE.

This clone was seen only once. This chain uses TRBV7-9 with TRBJ1-2, with D possibly being TRBD1 (5 bases). The CDR3 length is 14 residues. The ends were cut back, 2 bases at V and 4 bases at J, with 11 bases in the middle. The germline CDR1 and CDR2 sequences are SEHNR and FQNEAQ (reference sequence). The CDR3 DNA is TGTGCCAGCAGCTTATCGACAGCTGCCTATGGCTACACCTTC. Translation: CASSLSTAAYGYTF.

The chain is built from TRBV6-5 and TRBJ2-5, with 13 bases fitting TRBD2. Germline CDR1 MNHEY, CDR2 SVGAGI. Losses at the gene ends were 4 bases for V and 5 bases for J; bases not matched to a gene: 7. CDR3 length equals 16 residues. The DNA of the CDR3 is TGTGCCAGCAGTTCCAGACTAGCGGGGGGCAGGGAGACCCAGTACTTC. This translates into CASSSRLAGGRETQYF.

This chain links TRBV18 with TRBJ1-1; D is unresolved. V lost 2 bases and J lost 0, with 7 bases in between. The CDR3 loop spans 14 amino acids. Germline V gene data show CDR1 as KGHSH and CDR2 as LQKENI. CDR3 DNA: TGTGCCAGCTCACCAGCAGGCATGAACACTGAAGCTTTCTTT. The encoded protein is CASSPAGMNTEAFF.

This chain connects TRBV4-1 to TRBJ1-5; 9 nucleotides match TRBD1. J lost 3 bases, V lost 6 bases, and 9 bases had no gene match. In germline, CDR1 is MGHRA, CDR2 YSYEKL. The CDR3 is 16 residues long. The CDR3 here is CASSLTGGAPNQPQHF. Written as DNA, the CDR3 is TGCGCCAGCAGTCTCACAGGGGGCGCACCCAATCAGCCCCAGCATTTT.

V usage is TRBV12-5 and J usage is TRBJ2-3; D is unresolved. V was cut by 1 base and J by 4 bases, with 9 bases left in between. This CDR3 spans 14 amino acids. Per germline, CDR1 LGHNT and CDR2 FRNRAP. The CDR3 spells CASGLGVISDTQYF. The CDR3 DNA is TGTGCTAGTGGTTTGGGAGTTATTTCAGATACGCAGTATTTT.